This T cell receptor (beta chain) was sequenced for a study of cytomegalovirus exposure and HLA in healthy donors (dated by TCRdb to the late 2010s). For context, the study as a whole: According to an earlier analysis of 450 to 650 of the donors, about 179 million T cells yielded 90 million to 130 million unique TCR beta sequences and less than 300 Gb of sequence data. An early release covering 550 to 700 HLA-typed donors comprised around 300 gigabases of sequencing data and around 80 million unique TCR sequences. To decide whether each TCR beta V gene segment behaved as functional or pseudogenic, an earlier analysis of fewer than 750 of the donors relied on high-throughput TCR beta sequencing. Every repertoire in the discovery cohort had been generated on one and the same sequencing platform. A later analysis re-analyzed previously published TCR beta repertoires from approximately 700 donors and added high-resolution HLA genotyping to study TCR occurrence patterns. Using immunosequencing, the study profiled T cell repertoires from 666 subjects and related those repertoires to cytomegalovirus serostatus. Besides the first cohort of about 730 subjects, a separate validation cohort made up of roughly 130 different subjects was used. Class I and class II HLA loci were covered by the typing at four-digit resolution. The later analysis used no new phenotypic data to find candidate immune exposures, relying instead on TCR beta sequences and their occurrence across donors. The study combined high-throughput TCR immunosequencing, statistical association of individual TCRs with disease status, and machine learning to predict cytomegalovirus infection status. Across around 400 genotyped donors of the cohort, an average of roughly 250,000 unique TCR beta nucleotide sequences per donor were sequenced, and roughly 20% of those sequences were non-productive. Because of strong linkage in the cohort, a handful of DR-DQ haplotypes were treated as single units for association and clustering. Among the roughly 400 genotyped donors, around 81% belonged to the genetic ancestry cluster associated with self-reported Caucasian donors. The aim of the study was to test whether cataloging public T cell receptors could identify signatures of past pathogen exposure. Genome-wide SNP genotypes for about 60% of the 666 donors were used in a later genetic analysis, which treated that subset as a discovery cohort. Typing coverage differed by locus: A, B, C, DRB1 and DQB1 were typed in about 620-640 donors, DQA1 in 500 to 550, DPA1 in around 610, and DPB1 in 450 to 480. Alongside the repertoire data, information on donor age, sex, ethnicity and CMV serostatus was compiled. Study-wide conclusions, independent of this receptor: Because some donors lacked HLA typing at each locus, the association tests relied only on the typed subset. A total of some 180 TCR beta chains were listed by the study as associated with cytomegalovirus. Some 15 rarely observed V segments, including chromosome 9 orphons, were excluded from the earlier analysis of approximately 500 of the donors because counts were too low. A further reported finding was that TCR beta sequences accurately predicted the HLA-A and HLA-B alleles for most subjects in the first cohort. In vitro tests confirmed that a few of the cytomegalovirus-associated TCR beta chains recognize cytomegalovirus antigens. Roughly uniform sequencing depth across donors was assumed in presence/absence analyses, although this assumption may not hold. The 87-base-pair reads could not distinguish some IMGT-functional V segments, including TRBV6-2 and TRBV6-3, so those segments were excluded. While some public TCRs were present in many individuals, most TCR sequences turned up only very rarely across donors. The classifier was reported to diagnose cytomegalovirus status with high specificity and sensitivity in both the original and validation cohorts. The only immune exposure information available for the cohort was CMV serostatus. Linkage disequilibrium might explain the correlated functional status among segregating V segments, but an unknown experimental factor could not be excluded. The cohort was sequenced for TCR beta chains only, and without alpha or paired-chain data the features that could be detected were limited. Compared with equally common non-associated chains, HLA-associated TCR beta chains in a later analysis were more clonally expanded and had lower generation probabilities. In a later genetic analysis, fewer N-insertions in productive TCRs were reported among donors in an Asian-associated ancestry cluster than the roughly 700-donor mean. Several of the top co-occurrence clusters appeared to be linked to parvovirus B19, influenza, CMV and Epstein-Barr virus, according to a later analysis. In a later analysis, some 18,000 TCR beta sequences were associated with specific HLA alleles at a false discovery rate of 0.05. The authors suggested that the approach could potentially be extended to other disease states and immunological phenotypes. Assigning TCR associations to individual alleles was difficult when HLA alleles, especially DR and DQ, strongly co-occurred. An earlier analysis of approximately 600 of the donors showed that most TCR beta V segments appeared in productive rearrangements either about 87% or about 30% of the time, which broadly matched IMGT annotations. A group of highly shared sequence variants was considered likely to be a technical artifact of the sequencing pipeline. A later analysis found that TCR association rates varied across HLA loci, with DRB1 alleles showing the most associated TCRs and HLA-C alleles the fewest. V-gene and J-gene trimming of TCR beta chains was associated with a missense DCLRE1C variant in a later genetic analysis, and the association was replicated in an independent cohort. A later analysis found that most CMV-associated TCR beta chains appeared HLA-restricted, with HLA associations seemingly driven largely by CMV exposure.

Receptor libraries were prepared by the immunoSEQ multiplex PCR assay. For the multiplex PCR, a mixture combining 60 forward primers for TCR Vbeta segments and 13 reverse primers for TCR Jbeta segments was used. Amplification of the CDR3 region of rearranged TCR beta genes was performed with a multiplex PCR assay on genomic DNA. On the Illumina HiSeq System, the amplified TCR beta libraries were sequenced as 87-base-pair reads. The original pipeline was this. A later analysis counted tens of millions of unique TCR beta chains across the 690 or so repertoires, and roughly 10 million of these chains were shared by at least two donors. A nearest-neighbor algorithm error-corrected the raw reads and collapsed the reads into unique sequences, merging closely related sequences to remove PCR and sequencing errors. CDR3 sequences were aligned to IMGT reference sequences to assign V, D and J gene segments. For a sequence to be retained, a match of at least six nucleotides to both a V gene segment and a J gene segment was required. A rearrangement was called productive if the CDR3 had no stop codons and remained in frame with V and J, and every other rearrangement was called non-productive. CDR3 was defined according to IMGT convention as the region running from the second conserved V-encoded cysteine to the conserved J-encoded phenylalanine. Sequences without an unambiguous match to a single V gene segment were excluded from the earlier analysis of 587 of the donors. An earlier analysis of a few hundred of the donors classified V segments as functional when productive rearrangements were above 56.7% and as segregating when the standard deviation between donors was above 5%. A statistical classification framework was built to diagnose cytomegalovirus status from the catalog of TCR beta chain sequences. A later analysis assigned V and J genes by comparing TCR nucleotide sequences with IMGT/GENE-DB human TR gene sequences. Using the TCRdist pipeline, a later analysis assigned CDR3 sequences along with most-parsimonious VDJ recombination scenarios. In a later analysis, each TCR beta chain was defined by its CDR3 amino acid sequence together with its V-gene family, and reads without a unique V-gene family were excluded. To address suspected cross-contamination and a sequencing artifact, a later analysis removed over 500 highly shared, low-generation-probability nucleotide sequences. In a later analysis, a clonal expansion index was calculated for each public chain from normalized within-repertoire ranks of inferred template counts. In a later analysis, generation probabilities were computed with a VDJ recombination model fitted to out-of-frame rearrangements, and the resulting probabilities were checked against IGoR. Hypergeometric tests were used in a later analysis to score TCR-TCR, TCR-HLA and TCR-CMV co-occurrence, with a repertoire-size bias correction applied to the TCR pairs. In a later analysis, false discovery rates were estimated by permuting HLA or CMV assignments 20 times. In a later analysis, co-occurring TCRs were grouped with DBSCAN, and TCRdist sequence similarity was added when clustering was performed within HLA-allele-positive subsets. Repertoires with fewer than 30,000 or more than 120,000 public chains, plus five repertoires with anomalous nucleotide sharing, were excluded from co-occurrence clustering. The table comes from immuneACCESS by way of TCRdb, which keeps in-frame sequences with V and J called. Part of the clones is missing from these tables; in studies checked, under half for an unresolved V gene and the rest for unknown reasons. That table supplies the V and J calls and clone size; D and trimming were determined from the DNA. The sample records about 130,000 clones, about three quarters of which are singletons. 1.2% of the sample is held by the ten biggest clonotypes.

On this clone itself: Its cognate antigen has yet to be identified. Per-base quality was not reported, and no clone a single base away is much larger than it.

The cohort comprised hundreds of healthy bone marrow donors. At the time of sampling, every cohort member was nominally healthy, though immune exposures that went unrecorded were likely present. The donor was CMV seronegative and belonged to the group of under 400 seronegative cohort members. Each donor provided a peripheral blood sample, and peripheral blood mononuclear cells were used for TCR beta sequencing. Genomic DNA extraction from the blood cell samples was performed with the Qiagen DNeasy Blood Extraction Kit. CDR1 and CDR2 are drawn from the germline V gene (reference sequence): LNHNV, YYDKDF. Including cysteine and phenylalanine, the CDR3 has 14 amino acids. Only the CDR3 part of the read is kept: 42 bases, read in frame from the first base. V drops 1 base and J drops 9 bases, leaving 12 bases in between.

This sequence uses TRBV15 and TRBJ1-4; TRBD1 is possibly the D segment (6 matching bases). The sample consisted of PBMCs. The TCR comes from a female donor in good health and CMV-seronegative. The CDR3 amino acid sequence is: CATSRAHRDQKLFF. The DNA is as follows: TGTGCCACCAGCAGAGCTCACAGGGATCAAAAACTGTTTTTT. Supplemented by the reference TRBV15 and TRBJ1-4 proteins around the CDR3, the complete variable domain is DAMVIQNPRYQVTQFGKPVTLSCSQTLNHNVMYWYQQKSSQAPKLLFHYYDKDFNNEADTPDNFQSRRPNTSFCFLDIRSPGLGDTAMYLCATSRAHRDQKLFFGSGTQLSVL.